Presented here are 28 T cell receptor beta chains from one specimen sequenced in a study of metastatic and nonmetastatic thyroid tumors. Each patient came to thyroid surgery without any prior treatment (of any kind). MiXCR reprocessed the PCR reads for TCRdb. The sample gives 15,000 or so clones, 20% to 25% of which show up once; about 8.3% is in the top ten. The sequencing input was tumor tissue. The receptor set was obtained from a female donor with papillary thyroid cancer or a benign thyroid nodule (not recorded which). Some clones in this sample may be carry-over from other donors' samples.

The chain combines TRBV9 with TRBJ2-7; D might be TRBD2 (5 bases). From germline, CDR1 is SGDLS and CDR2 YYNGEE. Trimming pared 1 base from V and 1 base from J, leaving 6 bases between. The CDR3 has 13 residues. CDR3 residues: CASSVSGSYEQYF. As DNA, the CDR3 is TGTGCCAGCAGCGTATCGGGGTCCTACGAGCAGTACTTC.

The sample holds many counts of this clone. This chain uses TRBV20-1 with TRBJ2-7, with D possibly being TRBD2 (7 bases). V gave up 5 bases and J gave up 6 bases, with 17 bases separating them. CDR1 is DFQATT and CDR2 is SNEGSKA in the germline V gene (reference sequence). The CDR3 is made up of 13 amino acids. Here the CDR3 DNA reads TGCAGTGCTGGGATGGCGGGGGCGGGCGAGCAGTACTTC. Protein sequence: CSAGMAGAGEQYF.

The chain combines TRBV4-2 with TRBJ2-7; 11 bases align to TRBD2. V trimming: 3 bases; J trimming: 6 bases; junction bases outside the gene matches: 10. The CDR3 has 16 amino acids. The germline gives CDR1 LGHNA, CDR2 YNFKEQ. CDR3 sequence reads: CASSQGTSGPLTEQYF. CDR3 nucleotides: TGTGCCAGCAGCCAGGGGACTAGCGGCCCTTTGACCGAGCAGTACTTC.

Judged by abundance, this clone is medium-sized. V is TRBV6-1 and J is TRBJ1-1; weak D call: TRBD1 (6 bases). Germline CDR1 MNHNS, CDR2 SASEGT. The CDR3 has 12 amino acids. V was cut by 5 bases and J by 7 bases, with 11 bases left in between. CDR3 sequence (DNA): TGTGCCAGCAGTAAACAGGGCTTTGAAGCTTTCTTT. Translation gives CASSKQGFEAFF.

By sample fraction, this clone is medium-sized. The rearrangement joins TRBV6-1 to TRBJ1-5, with a tentative D call TRBD1 (6 bases). The V end was cut by 10 bases, the J end by 7 bases, with 20 bases between. The CDR3 totals 14 residues. From germline, CDR1 is MNHNS and CDR2 SASEGT. DNA for the CDR3: TGTGCCACCCTGGGAGGGGGTAGGTGGCAGCCCCAGCATTTT. As protein: CATLGGGRWQPQHF.

This clone has a count of ten or more. The chain uses TRBV5-1 and TRBJ2-3, with a tentative D call TRBD2 (5 bases). V was clipped by 3 bases and J by 5 bases, with 7 bases between them. This CDR3 is 12 amino acids long. CDR1 is SGHRS and CDR2 is YFSETQ in the germline V gene. The CDR3 here is CASSYREDTQYF. CDR3 nucleotide sequence: TGCGCCAGCAGCTACCGGGAAGATACGCAGTATTTT.

By share of the sample, this clone is medium-sized (0.01 to 0.1%). V is TRBV30 and J is TRBJ1-6; no clear D. CDR1 and CDR2 (germline): GTSNPN, SVGIG (reference sequence). This CDR3 has 13 residues. Trimming cost V 2 bases and J 9 bases, with 11 bases left between them. The CDR3 protein is CAWSLQGRSPLHF. CDR3 nucleotide sequence: TGTGCCTGGAGTCTCCAAGGTCGTTCACCCCTCCACTTT.

By share, this clone ranks as medium-sized (0.01 to 0.1%). V is TRBV6-2 or TRBV6-3 and J is TRBJ2-7, with TRBD2 as a possible D gene (6 bases). Deletions cut 6 bases from V and 4 bases from J, with 13 bases between. The germline gives CDR1 MNHEY, CDR2 SVGEGT. This CDR3 contains 13 residues. CDR3 sequence (DNA): TGTGCCAGCAGGAGGGGAGGACCTTACGAGCAGTACTTC. Translation gives CASRRGGPYEQYF.

This clone was seen repeatedly, ten times or more. The genes are TRBV20-1 and TRBJ1-5; possibly TRBD1 for D (5 bases). The ends were cut back, 5 bases at V and 7 bases at J, with 21 bases in the middle. The CDR3 is 15 amino acids. Germline V CDR1 and CDR2: DFQATT, SNEGSKA (reference sequence). DNA for the CDR3: TGCAGTGCTTTCCCCGAAATGGGGGAAAGCCAGCCCCAGCATTTT. This codes for CSAFPEMGESQPQHF.

This clone turned up a few times. A much bigger clone sits one base away, suggesting this may be a read error. The identical CDR3 is also encoded by other nucleotide sequences in the sample. The rearrangement uses TRBV2 and TRBJ2-3; maybe TRBD2 (6 bases). The ends were cut back, 4 bases at V and 6 bases at J, with 14 bases in the middle. The V gene's germline CDR1 is SNHLY and CDR2 FYNNEI. This CDR3 is 14 amino acids long. As DNA, the CDR3 is TGTGCCAGCAGTGGACTTGTGCGGGGCGATACGCAGTATTTT. This translates into CASSGLVRGDTQYF.

In its sample, this clone is medium-sized (0.01 to 0.1%). The chain is built from TRBV10-1 and TRBJ1-6; D is uncertain. The CDR3 spans 13 residues. Germline CDR1 reads WNHNN; CDR2 reads SYGVQD (reference sequence). The V and J ends lost 7 bases and 9 bases respectively, with 13 bases between them. Here the CDR3 reads CASNPSLGSPLHF. The CDR3, as DNA: TGCGCCAGCAATCCAAGCCTCGGTTCACCCCTCCACTTT.

The chain has TRBV9 and TRBJ2-7; no firm D call. Germline loops: CDR1 SGDLS, CDR2 YYNGEE. The CDR3 totals 14 residues. Trimming took 3 bases from V and 6 from J, leaving 16 bases between them. The CDR3 bases are TGTGCCAGCAGCGCAGGCGACCTCGGTGGCGAGCAGTACTTC. This translates into CASSAGDLGGEQYF. Full variable domain (missing parts from reference TRBV9 and TRBJ2-7): DSGVTQTPKHLITATGQRVTLRCSPRSGDLSVYWYQQSLDQGLQFLIQYYNGEERAKGNILERFSAQQFPDLHSELNLSSLELGDSALYFCASSAGDLGGEQYFGPGTRLTVT.

This chain joins TRBV5-1 and TRBJ2-1; a weak D match, TRBD2 (5 bases). This CDR3 is 15 amino acids long. V dropped 4 bases and J dropped 4 bases, with 15 bases sitting between them. Germline loops: CDR1 SGHRS, CDR2 YFSETQ. The CDR3 nucleotides read TGCGCCAGCAGCGAGAGGGCTGACTCTTACAATGAGCAGTTCTTC. Its protein is CASSERADSYNEQFF.

This clone was counted only a few times. As DNA, the CDR3 is TGTGCCAGCAGTTACTCTTGGCAGGGTGGAGATACGCAGTATTTT. Residues: CASSYSWQGGDTQYF. This chain joins TRBV6-5 and TRBJ2-3; TRBD1 might be the D (5 bases). Trimming took 0 bases from V and 5 from J, leaving 12 bases between them. The germline V gene has CDR1 MNHEY and CDR2 SVGAGI. CDR3 length: 15 amino acids.

A remark on this clone: The junction departs from the called germline gene at one end, perhaps through a read error. This chain uses TRBV12-3 or TRBV12-4 with TRBJ2-6; 7 positions match TRBD2. The CDR3 loop spans 18 amino acids. The CDR3 loop is CASSLVLASYSGANVLTF. The CDR3 bases are TGTGCCAGCAGTTTAGTACTAGCGTCTTACTCTGGGGCCAACGTCCTTACTTTC.

This clone was recorded a few times. Here the CDR3 DNA reads TGTGCCAGCAGTGAGGTGGGCGGGTCAGACTACGAGCAGTACTTC. Translation gives CASSEVGGSDYEQYF. The chain recombines TRBV2 with TRBJ2-7; a weak D match, TRBD2 (5 bases). The CDR3 contains 15 residues. V lost 3 bases and J lost 3, with 15 bases in between. Germline loops: CDR1 SNHLY, CDR2 FYNNEI.

This clone is categorized as medium-sized. V usage is TRBV30 and J usage is TRBJ1-2; 8 bases are shared with TRBD1. V was pared by 3 bases and J by 4 bases, with 4 bases of the junction left unmatched. CDR1 and CDR2 from the germline V gene are GTSNPN and SVGIG (reference sequence). The CDR3 runs 13 residues. The CDR3 DNA reads TGTGCCTGGAGACTCGGACAGGGCTATGGCTACACCTTC. Translated: CAWRLGQGYGYTF.

This clone was seen ten or more times. The same CDR3 arises from other DNA sequences in this sample as well. This chain links TRBV27 with TRBJ2-1; 7 positions match TRBD2. V shed 6 bases and J 2 bases; nucleotides not matched to a gene: 1. The CDR3 is 13 residues long. Germline lookup yields CDR1 MNHEY and CDR2 SMNVEV (reference sequence). The CDR3 protein is CASRAGPYNEQFF. The DNA for the CDR3 is TGTGCCAGCAGAGCGGGGCCCTACAATGAGCAGTTCTTC.

The V and J genes are TRBV18 and TRBJ2-1; D not certain. CDR3 length: 12 residues. Trimming stripped 4 bases from V and 9 bases from J, with 10 bases between. Per germline, CDR1 KGHSH and CDR2 LQKENI. The CDR3 region has the DNA TGTGCCAGCTCACACCCAGAGAGTGAGCAGTTCTTC. Protein product: CASSHPESEQFF. The full variable domain, rest sourced from reference TRBV18 and TRBJ2-1, is NAGVMQNPRHLVRRRGQEARLRCSPMKGHSHVYWYRQLPEEGLKFMVYLQKENIIDESGMPKERFSAEFPKEGPSILRIQQVVRGDSAAYFCASSHPESEQFFGPGTRLTVL.

This clone was seen ten or more times. The rearrangement uses TRBV24-1 and TRBJ2-1; 9 bases align to TRBD1. Trimming took 6 bases from V and 7 from J; bases not matched to a gene: 9. Germline V CDR1 and CDR2: KGHDR, SFDVKD. The CDR3 loop spans 15 amino acids. This CDR3 reads CATSTGTGNENEQFF. CDR3 DNA: TGTGCCACCAGTACCGGGACAGGGAATGAGAATGAGCAGTTCTTC.

The table lists this clone with a few counts. The CDR3 DNA follows: TGCAGTGCTAGATTAGCCAAAAACATTCAGTACTTC. Protein product: CSARLAKNIQYF. This chain connects TRBV20-1 to TRBJ2-4, with D hard to call. The CDR3 covers 12 residues. Trimming shortened V by 2 bases and J by 0 bases, and 2 bases separated the two germline ends. Germline V lookup: CDR1 DFQATT, CDR2 SNEGSKA (reference sequence).

This clone is termed medium-sized. The rearrangement links TRBV6-1 to TRBJ2-1; D possibly corresponds to TRBD1 (5 bases). V lost 11 bases and J lost 3, with 14 bases in between. CDR1 is MNHNS and CDR2 is SASEGT in the germline V gene. The CDR3 consists of 13 residues. As DNA, the CDR3 is TGTGCCGGCCGTGAACAGGACTACAATGAGCAGTTCTTC. Its translation is CAGREQDYNEQFF.

In this sample, this clone turned up a few times. The chain is built from TRBV6-1 and TRBJ2-1, with TRBD2 identical over 14 bases. The germline V gene encodes CDR1 MNHNS and CDR2 SASEGT. CDR3 length equals 15 residues. CDR3 sequence: CVTNMGLAGEYEQFF. The CDR3 nucleotides read TGTGTCACCAATATGGGACTAGCGGGAGAGTATGAGCAGTTCTTC.

This clone was detected only a few times. The genes are TRBV28 and TRBJ2-7; D is undetermined. The V gene lost 0 bases and the J gene lost 4 bases, with 10 bases spanning the gap. The CDR3 length is 14 residues. Germline CDR1 and CDR2: MDHEN and SYDVKM. CDR3 sequence reads: CASSLWVQPYEQYF. The CDR3 DNA sequence: TGTGCCAGCAGTTTATGGGTACAGCCTTACGAGCAGTACTTC. The whole variable domain, remainder taken from reference TRBV28 and TRBJ2-7, is DVKVTQSSRYLVKRTGEKVFLECVQDMDHENMFWYRQDPGLGLRLIYFSYDVKMKEKGDIPEGYSVSREKKERFSLILESASTNQTSMYLCASSLWVQPYEQYFGPGTRLTVT.

In this sample, this clone turned up many times. The chain uses TRBV5-1 and TRBJ2-5, with TRBD1 matching 9 bases. J gave up 5 bases and V 3 bases, and 8 bases lay outside the gene matches. Germline V lookup: CDR1 SGHRS, CDR2 YFSETQ. CDR3 length equals 15 residues. CDR3 coding DNA: TGCGCCAGCAGCTACAACCCCGGACAGGGGGAGACCCAGTACTTC. Residues: CASSYNPGQGETQYF.

The V call is TRBV6-1, the J call TRBJ1-3; D not resolved. The V gene lost 3 bases and the J gene lost 6 bases, with 6 bases spanning the gap. Per germline, CDR1 MNHNS and CDR2 SASEGT. CDR3 length: 12 residues. The CDR3 nucleotides read TGTGCCAGCAGTGAGCCCCCAAACACCATATATTTT. Protein sequence: CASSEPPNTIYF.

This clone was seen at least ten times. V gene TRBV29-1 combines with J gene TRBJ1-2; the D gene is possibly TRBD1 (5 bases). The CDR3 runs to 13 residues. V lost 4 bases, J lost 8 bases, and 17 bases lay in between. Germline CDR1 SQVTM, CDR2 ANQGSEA. The CDR3 region has the DNA TGCAGCGTTGGAGCACTAGGGGTTGGGGGCTACACCTTC. Encoded protein: CSVGALGVGGYTF.

This clone was seen ten or more times. The chain carries TRBV6-2 or TRBV6-3 and TRBJ2-1; TRBD2 matches 10 bases. The length of the CDR3 is 16 residues. Germline CDR1 and CDR2: MNHEY and SVGEGT. V gave up 6 bases and J gave up 6 bases; unmatched junction bases: 11. This chain's CDR3 is CASRGGGSGRSNEQFF. CDR3 bases: TGTGCCAGCAGAGGGGGGGGTAGCGGGAGGAGCAATGAGCAGTTCTTC.